A selection of T cell receptor beta chains follows, all from one sample in a study of human T cells and chemical hapten exposure. In TCRdb, the RACE reads were re-called with MiXCR into one record per CDR3 protein. The table has about 380,000 distinct CDR3 sequences, about 6.9% seen once. Sequenced material: whole blood, taken in connection with sensitization to the hapten diphenylcyclopropenone (DPC). The receptors shown here come from a woman between 18 and 30 years old with alopecia areata. Some clones in this sample may be carry-over from other donors' samples. Each CDR3 is given with its conserved first and last residue. A D gene is named only where the DNA matches it firmly. Clone size is not always given. Where it is, it says once, few, many or a class for expanded clones.

j_call v_call clone_size d_call cdr3_aa cdr3_nt
TRBJ2-7 TRBV7-9 - - CASSDRAGYEQYF TGTGCCAGCAGCGACAGGGCGGGGTATGAGCAGTACTTC
TRBJ2-1 TRBV7-2 few - CASSLTPVGQFF TGTGCCAGCAGCTTGACCCCGGTAGGGCAGTTCTTC
TRBJ2-7 TRBV7-9 - - CASSPPGATSEQYF TGTGCCAGCAGCCCTCCGGGGGCTACGAGCGAGCAGTACTTC
TRBJ1-1 TRBV5-7 few TRBD1 CASRWGQRGPDTEAFF TGTGCCAGCAGATGGGGACAGAGGGGCCCGGACACTGAAGCTTTCTTT
TRBJ2-7 TRBV4-1 many TRBD1 CASSQGKGGGEQYF TGCGCCAGCAGCCAAGGCAAAGGGGGCGGCGAGCAGTACTTC
TRBJ1-5 TRBV15 - - CATSRDVPGVRPQHF TGTGCCACCAGCAGAGATGTCCCAGGGGTCCGGCCCCAGCATTTT
TRBJ2-2 TRBV12-3/TRBV12-4 - - CASRRSGALVELFF TGTGCCAGCAGACGCTCAGGGGCCCTCGTGGAGCTGTTTTTT
TRBJ1-2 TRBV20-1 few - CSAQDSPGGGYTF TGCAGTGCGCAAGATTCCCCGGGGGGTGGCTACACCTTC
TRBJ1-1 TRBV11-3 many - CATPSGAFF TGTGCCACCCCGTCGGGAGCTTTCTTT
TRBJ1-1 TRBV10-3 few - CAISERGLRNTEAFF TGTGCCATCAGTGAGCGGGGGCTAAGGAACACTGAAGCTTTCTTT
TRBJ2-5 TRBV7-9 many - CASSYDPGIEETQYF TGTGCCAGCAGCTATGACCCGGGAATCGAAGAGACCCAGTACTTC
TRBJ1-1 TRBV5-1 few - CASSLAVSMNTEAFF TGCGCCAGCAGCTTGGCCGTCAGCATGAACACTGAAGCTTTCTTT
TRBJ1-3 TRBV6-5 few TRBD1 CASSYEGQGVGAIRNTIYF TGTGCCAGCAGTTACGAGGGACAGGGTGTCGGAGCAATCAGAAACACCATATATTTT
TRBJ2-3 TRBV7-2 few TRBD2 CASSLNALAGGPDTQYF TGTGCCAGCAGCTTAAACGCACTAGCGGGGGGGCCAGATACGCAGTATTTT
TRBJ1-5 TRBV7-8 many - CASSLALGEGRSAQHF TGTGCCAGCAGCTTAGCATTAGGGGAGGGGCGTTCGGCCCAGCATTTT
TRBJ2-1 TRBV2 - - CASSAGDNEQFF TGTGCCAGCAGTGCAGGAGACAATGAGCAGTTCTTC
TRBJ2-3 TRBV18 few - CASSPDGRGPRDTDTQYF TGTGCCAGCTCACCTGACGGCCGGGGGCCGAGGGACACAGATACGCAGTATTTT
TRBJ2-5 TRBV29-1 many - CSVPRSQETQYF TGCAGCGTTCCCAGGAGCCAAGAGACCCAGTACTTC
TRBJ1-6 TRBV20-1 - - CSASLDARSPLHF TGCAGTGCTAGCCTTGACGCGCGCTCACCCCTCCACTTT
TRBJ1-4 TRBV28 few - CASSPGRDEKLFF TGTGCCAGCAGCCCCGGGCGAGATGAAAAACTGTTTTTT
TRBJ1-4 TRBV6-1 many TRBD1 CASSEATVPGQGPSVREKLFF TGTGCCAGCAGTGAAGCTACAGTCCCGGGACAGGGACCCTCTGTTCGTGAAAAACTGTTTTTT
TRBJ1-2 TRBV12-3/TRBV12-4 few TRBD1 CASTEGQGYGYTF TGTGCCAGCACCGAGGGACAGGGCTATGGCTACACCTTC
TRBJ1-5 TRBV7-2 few - CASSWGPGSNQPQHF TGTGCCAGCAGCTGGGGGCCGGGGAGCAATCAGCCCCAGCATTTT
TRBJ2-5 TRBV6-9 - - CASSRDREASETQYF TGTGCCAGCAGCCGAGACAGGGAGGCTTCCGAGACCCAGTACTTC
TRBJ2-7 TRBV28 - - CASSSQVAIRSRYEQYF TGTGCCAGCAGTTCTCAGGTAGCCATCAGGTCCCGCTACGAGCAGTACTTC
TRBJ1-3 TRBV12-3/TRBV12-4 - - CASSFGTGNTIYF TGTGCCAGCAGTTTCGGGACTGGAAACACCATATATTTT
TRBJ2-3 TRBV7-3 few - CASSTQPGQDTQYF TGTGCCAGCAGCACCCAGCCGGGCCAAGATACGCAGTATTTT
TRBJ2-7 TRBV10-3 - - CAISDSDSVRYF TGTGCCATCAGTGATTCGGACAGCGTCCGGTACTTC
TRBJ1-4 TRBV11-2 - - CAGATGPENEKLFF TGTGCCGGGGCAACGGGCCCGGAGAATGAAAAACTGTTTTTT
TRBJ1-5 TRBV6-2/TRBV6-3 many - CASSEGDSNQPQHF TGTGCCAGCAGTGAAGGGGATAGCAATCAGCCCCAGCATTTT
TRBJ1-5 TRBV4-1 many - CASSHGVDSSNQPQHF TGCGCCAGCAGCCATGGGGTAGACAGTAGCAATCAGCCCCAGCATTTT
TRBJ2-2 TRBV9 - - CASSVGPNRIRELFF TGTGCCAGCAGCGTAGGCCCGAACCGTATCCGGGAGCTGTTTTTT
TRBJ2-1 TRBV6-6 few TRBD1 CASSPADRGHYNEQFF TGTGCCAGCAGCCCTGCTGACAGGGGGCATTACAATGAGCAGTTCTTC
TRBJ1-3 TRBV15 - TRBD1 CATSGDSGNTIYF TGTGCCACCAGCGGGGACAGCGGAAACACCATATATTTT
TRBJ2-3 TRBV29-1 - TRBD1 CSTRDRATDTQYF TGCAGCACCCGGGACAGGGCAACAGATACGCAGTATTTT
TRBJ1-5 TRBV7-2 many - CAITGAGPDQPQHF TGTGCCATTACGGGGGCAGGCCCGGATCAGCCCCAGCATTTT
TRBJ1-2 TRBV7-9 few - CASSPSEGPYGYTF TGTGCCAGCAGCCCAAGTGAGGGGCCCTATGGCTACACCTTC
TRBJ1-6 TRBV28 many - CASSLGELSYNSPLHF TGTGCCAGCAGTTTGGGCGAGCTCTCCTATAATTCACCCCTCCACTTT
TRBJ2-7 TRBV4-1 - - CASSQEWGPGGEQYF TGCGCCAGCAGCCAAGAATGGGGTCCGGGTGGCGAGCAGTACTTC
TRBJ2-1 TRBV28 - TRBD2 CASSLSASGRYNEQFF TGTGCCAGCAGTTTATCCGCTAGCGGGCGATACAATGAGCAGTTCTTC
TRBJ2-5 TRBV6-1 few - CASSPSNREQTQYF TGTGCCAGCAGTCCCTCCAACAGGGAACAGACCCAGTACTTC
TRBJ2-1 TRBV3-1 many - CASSQQGGGEQFF TGTGCCAGCAGCCAACAGGGGGGAGGTGAGCAGTTCTTC
TRBJ1-1 TRBV5-6 many - CASMSGGRTEAFF TGTGCCAGCATGTCCGGAGGGCGCACTGAAGCTTTCTTT
TRBJ2-3 TRBV5-1 - TRBD2 CASSWRGKVTDTQYF TGCGCCAGCAGCTGGCGGGGGAAAGTGACAGATACGCAGTATTTT
TRBJ2-2 TRBV12-3/TRBV12-4 - - CASSLRGTRSRELFF TGTGCCAGCAGTTTGAGGGGGACCCGTTCTCGGGAGCTGTTTTTT
TRBJ2-2 TRBV29-1 - - CSVGYRDTGELFF TGCAGCGTTGGTTACAGGGATACCGGGGAGCTGTTTTTT
TRBJ2-2 TRBV4-3 few - CASSQDWHRELFF TGCGCCAGCAGCCAAGATTGGCACCGGGAGCTGTTTTTT
TRBJ1-2 TRBV29-1 few - CSVPLVTRGYTF TGCAGCGTCCCACTCGTGACTCGGGGCTACACCTTC
TRBJ2-7 TRBV4-1 - - CASSQPDRGYEQYF TGCGCCAGCAGCCAGCCGGACAGAGGCTACGAGCAGTACTTC
TRBJ1-2 TRBV29-1 - TRBD1 CSVERQGHGYTF TGCAGCGTTGAAAGACAGGGCCATGGCTACACCTTC
TRBJ2-1 TRBV27 few - CASSPRGIYNEQFF TGTGCCAGCAGTCCTAGGGGCATTTACAATGAGCAGTTCTTC